These 14 T cell receptor beta chains came from one sample sequenced in a study of cytomegalovirus exposure and HLA in healthy donors. A multiplex PCR was run with 60 Vbeta primers and 13 Jbeta primers. Libraries were prepared by immunoSEQ multiplex PCR; TCRdb keeps only in-frame clonotypes and omits some of them. The sample lists 120,000 to 150,000 clones; around four fifths were seen once. Sequencing was done on a sample of PBMCs. Receptor source: a man aged 30 to 45 in good health and CMV-seronegative.

The chain has TRBV5-4 and TRBJ2-5, with 8 nucleotides matching TRBD1. Germline V CDR1 and CDR2: SGHNT, YYREEE (reference sequence). The V gene end was trimmed by 4 bases and the J gene end by 2 bases; junction bases not matched to a gene: 7. The CDR3 consists of 15 residues. The CDR3, as DNA: TGTGCCAGCAGCCCGACAGGGGCCAAGCAAGAGACCCAGTACTTC. Encoded protein: CASSPTGAKQETQYF.

The CDR3 region has the DNA TGTGCCAGCAGTCCACGACAGGGGAGGGAATATGGCTACACCTTC. Its protein is CASSPRQGREYGYTF. The chain couples TRBV6-1 to TRBJ1-2, with 8 bases lining up with TRBD1. CDR3 size: 15 residues. CDR1 and CDR2 from the germline V gene are MNHNS and SASEGT. V lost 5 bases to trimming and J lost 5 bases; unmatched junction nucleotides: 10.

The genes are TRBV5-8 and TRBJ1-5; possible D gene TRBD1, 5 bases. Germline V gene lookup returns CDR1 SGHTS and CDR2 YDEGEE. The V end was cut by 4 bases, the J end by 1 base, with 12 bases between. The CDR3 contains 15 residues. CDR3 sequence reads: CASSLPGKSNQPQHF. The CDR3 region has the DNA TGTGCCAGCAGCCTACCAGGGAAGAGCAATCAGCCCCAGCATTTT.

The rearrangement uses TRBV2 and TRBJ2-3; tentatively, D is TRBD2 (6 bases). Trimming removed 8 bases at V and 0 bases at J, with 21 bases between. The CDR3 is 17 residues long. CDR1 is SNHLY, CDR2 FYNNEI, per germline. For the CDR3, the DNA is TGTGCCAGCCCGAATGTTGGGAAGGAGGGTAGCACAGATACGCAGTATTTT. It specifies CASPNVGKEGSTDTQYF.

The V and J genes are TRBV28 and TRBJ2-3, with 9 bases aligning to TRBD2. In germline, CDR1 is MDHEN, CDR2 SYDVKM. Trimming removed 3 bases from V and 6 bases from J; junction bases left unmatched: 7. The CDR3 totals 15 residues. CDR3 in amino acids: CASSFSGGMRDTQYF. CDR3 nucleotide sequence: TGTGCCAGCAGTTTTAGCGGGGGCATGAGGGATACGCAGTATTTT.

The chain is built from TRBV5-4 and TRBJ1-2; D unresolved. Per germline, CDR1 SGHNT and CDR2 YYREEE (reference sequence). The CDR3 contains 14 residues. V was trimmed by 5 bases and J by 3 bases, leaving 14 bases between them. This CDR3 reads CASRGAGPYYGYTF. As DNA, the CDR3 is TGTGCCAGCAGGGGAGCCGGGCCATACTATGGCTACACCTTC.

The chain uses TRBV19 and TRBJ2-1; 7 nucleotides align to TRBD2. The CDR3 length is 15 residues. With V trimmed by 4 bases and J by 5 bases, 8 bases remained unmatched. CDR1 LNHDA and CDR2 SQIVND come from the germline V gene (reference sequence). CDR3 bases: TGTGCCAGTAGTACGTGGGAGGGCAGGAACAATGAGCAGTTCTTC. Translating it yields CASSTWEGRNNEQFF.

V and J are TRBV28 and TRBJ1-2; D may be TRBD1 (5 bases). Per germline, CDR1 MDHEN and CDR2 SYDVKM. With 6 bases removed from V and 4 bases from J, the gap between germline ends came to 9 bases. The CDR3 covers 12 residues. CDR3 in amino acids: CASSLQGYGYTF. The CDR3 DNA sequence: TGTGCCAGCAGCCTCCAGGGCTATGGCTACACCTTC.

The V and J genes are TRBV9 and TRBJ2-3; D is unclear. Germline V CDR1 and CDR2: SGDLS, YYNGEE. Trimming stripped 7 bases from V and 0 bases from J, with 15 bases between. This CDR3 spans 15 amino acids. CDR3 in amino acids: CASSRLISSTDTQYF. Here the CDR3 DNA reads TGTGCCAGCTCTAGACTGATATCTAGCACAGATACGCAGTATTTT. The complete variable domain, with remaining parts taken from reference TRBV9 and TRBJ2-3, reads DSGVTQTPKHLITATGQRVTLRCSPRSGDLSVYWYQQSLDQGLQFLIQYYNGEERAKGNILERFSAQQFPDLHSELNLSSLELGDSALYFCASSRLISSTDTQYFGPGTRLTVL.

This chain uses TRBV27 with TRBJ1-3, with D possibly TRBD1 on 6 matching bases. The CDR3 contains 13 residues. Trimming pared 10 bases from V and 1 base from J, leaving 11 bases between. The germline gives CDR1 MNHEY, CDR2 SMNVEV (reference sequence). The CDR3 protein is CAIHRDSGNTIYF. CDR3 nucleotide sequence: TGTGCCATCCACAGGGATTCTGGAAACACCATATATTTT.

This chain uses TRBV27 with TRBJ2-1, with D perhaps TRBD2 (5 bases). The V and J ends lost 2 bases and 2 bases respectively, with 7 bases between them. The CDR3 loop spans 14 amino acids. Germline V CDR1 and CDR2: MNHEY, SMNVEV (reference sequence). This chain's CDR3 is CASSLLATYNEQFF. The CDR3 nucleotides are TGTGCCAGCAGTTTACTAGCCACCTACAATGAGCAGTTCTTC.

The chain is built from TRBV5-6 and TRBJ2-1; D uncertain. The CDR3 has 13 residues. Between the trimmed V and J ends, which lost 0 bases and 5 bases, there was a span of 6 bases. The germline V gene encodes CDR1 SGHDT and CDR2 YYEEEE. The CDR3 here is CASSLVRNNEQFF. The CDR3 region has the DNA TGTGCCAGCAGCTTGGTCAGAAACAATGAGCAGTTCTTC. The full variable domain, rest sourced from reference TRBV5-6 and TRBJ2-1, is DAGVTQSPTHLIKTRGQQVTLRCSPKSGHDTVSWYQQALGQGPQFIFQYYEEEERQRGNFPDRFSGHQFPNYSSELNVNALLLGDSALYLCASSLVRNNEQFFGPGTRLTVL.

The chain employs TRBV7-9 and TRBJ1-1; 7 positions match TRBD1. After removal of 3 bases from V and 2 bases from J, the junction contained 6 bases not matched to a gene. CDR3 length: 15 residues. Germline V gene sequence: CDR1 SEHNR, CDR2 FQNEAQ (reference sequence). The CDR3 nucleotides read TGTGCCAGCAGCTTCCAGGGGGTTGGCAACACTGAAGCTTTCTTT. Its protein is CASSFQGVGNTEAFF.

J is TRBJ1-5 and V is TRBV5-4, with D tentatively TRBD1 (6 bases). The germline V gene has CDR1 SGHNT and CDR2 YYREEE (reference sequence). The length of the CDR3 is 17 residues. V was shortened by 2 bases and J by 0 bases, with 15 bases between the two germline ends. For the CDR3, the DNA is TGTGCCAGCAGCTTAGGGGGAGGGGCGGATAGCAATCAGCCCCAGCATTTT. This encodes CASSLGGGADSNQPQHF.